This T cell receptor beta chain was sequenced in a study of identical twins. Healthy Caucasians made up all donors. Addition of a universal primer site occurred through template switching, and cDNA carried unique molecular identifiers. TCRdb re-derived calls from the 5' RACE reads in MiXCR, one entry per CDR3 protein. The sample yields around 250,000 distinct CDR3 sequences, about 13% seen once. Germline CDR1 and CDR2: SGDLS and YYNGEE. Trimming removed 0 bases from V and 2 bases from J; junction bases left unmatched: 10. This CDR3 is built from 19 residues. This clonotype has only a few counts. Its antigen is still unknown. Study results and limitations: Some out-of-frame alpha sequences were shared by twins, and these showed excess low generation probability. It was cross-sectional statistical analysis, not following the same donors, that the conclusions relied on.

The sample was also linked to a second study, of yellow fever vaccine responses in identical twins.

Input material: memory (CD45RO+) T cells sorted from blood. The rearrangement links TRBV9 to TRBJ2-1; 11 bases fit TRBD2. The receptor was derived from a woman aged 18-30 years in good health. The CDR3 reads CASSVVRTSGFAPYNEQFF. The CDR3 DNA reads TGTGCCAGCAGCGTAGTAAGGACTAGCGGGTTCGCCCCCTACAATGAGCAGTTCTTC.